This T cell receptor (beta chain) was identified during a study of human T cells and chemical hapten exposure. Turning to the study itself: Alopecia areata, totalis or universalis affected patients, mainly female.

Study-wide results and limits: The donor cohort had alopecia, so its immune response may not match that of healthy people.

This clonotype has just a few counts. Its target is unknown. Time point defined: patch test 1, 2 weeks after DPC sensitization. Treatment specified: therapeutic diphenylcyclopropenone sensitization with weekly scalp DPC. MiXCR was run by TCRdb on the RACE reads, yielding one entry per CDR3 protein. The sample lists some 340,000 distinct CDR3 sequences, approximately 6.3% seen once, with 7% to 10% in the top ten. The ends lost 6 bases at V and 2 bases at J; junction bases unmatched: 15. CDR3 length equals 17 residues. In germline, CDR1 is ENHRY, CDR2 SYGVKD. Sequenced material: whole blood, taken in connection with sensitization to the hapten diphenylcyclopropenone (DPC). The chain uses TRBV10-3 and TRBJ1-1, with 7 positions matching TRBD1. This TCR came from a woman between 18 and 29 years old with alopecia areata. Some clones in this sample may be carry-over from other donors' samples. The CDR3 sequence: CAISSDRVVYSNTEAFF. The CDR3 bases are TGTGCCATCAGCTCTGACAGGGTGGTCTACTCCAACACTGAAGCTTTCTTT.